Below, 17 T cell receptor beta chains from the same sample are listed, as sequenced in a study of blood T cell repertoires in COVID-19. The table came from immunoSEQ multiplex PCR; TCRdb's copy has only in-frame clones and leaves some out. This sample carries approximately 33,000 clones, roughly 86% of them seen once, and the ten largest clones take under 8%. The sequencing input was peripheral blood. These receptors all stem from a man aged 55 to 70 with COVID-19, enrolled during active disease.

This chain joins TRBV4-1 and TRBJ1-3; D call uncertain. The CDR3 totals 17 residues. The germline gives CDR1 MGHRA, CDR2 YSYEKL. V lost 5 bases and J 0 bases, leaving 17 bases between the germline ends. Here the CDR3 reads CASSEGGMSDSGNTIYF. The DNA of the CDR3 is TGCGCCAGCAGCGAAGGCGGGATGAGTGACTCTGGAAACACCATATATTTT.

V is TRBV19 and J is TRBJ1-6, with D uncertain. Per germline, CDR1 LNHDA and CDR2 SQIVND (reference sequence). Trimming cost V 2 bases and J 5 bases, with 13 bases left between them. CDR3 length: 16 residues. As DNA, the CDR3 is TGTGCCAGTAGTATACGGGGTGGGCTGAATAATTCACCCCTCCACTTT. Residues: CASSIRGGLNNSPLHF.

The chain recombines TRBV28 with TRBJ1-1, with TRBD1 identical over 9 bases. V was pared by 5 bases and J by 0 bases, with 10 bases of the junction left unmatched. The CDR3 sequence is 17 residues long. Germline V gives CDR1 MDHEN, CDR2 SYDVKM. The CDR3 nucleotides read TGTGCCAGCAGTATATCCGGGACAGGGTACATGAACACTGAAGCTTTCTTT. Translation: CASSISGTGYMNTEAFF.

The chain uses TRBV13 and TRBJ2-7; 8 bases line up with TRBD2. Germline assignment: CDR1 PRHDT and CDR2 FYEKMQ (reference sequence). This CDR3 spans 13 amino acids. V lost 5 bases, J lost 9 bases, and 9 bases stayed unmatched. CDR3 protein: CASSAGHGRGQYF. Written as DNA, the CDR3 is TGTGCCAGCAGCGCGGGACACGGGAGGGGGCAGTACTTC. The full variable domain, its missing parts supplied by reference TRBV13 and TRBJ2-7, is AAGVIQSPRHLIKEKRETATLKCYPIPRHDTVYWYQQGPGQDPQFLISFYEKMQSDKGSIPDRFSAQQFSDYHSELNMSSLELGDSALYFCASSAGHGRGQYFGPGTRLTVT.

The rearrangement joins TRBV11-3 to TRBJ1-2, with TRBD1 matching 9 bases. The CDR3 runs to 13 residues. CDR1 is SGHNT and CDR2 is YENEEA in the germline V gene. Trimming took 5 bases from V and 7 from J; bases not matched to a gene: 5. CDR3 coding DNA: TGTGCCAGCAGCCTACAGGGGGCCTCTGGCTACACCTTC. Its translation is CASSLQGASGYTF.

This chain uses TRBV24-1 with TRBJ2-3, with 8 bases aligning to TRBD2. Germline trimming cut 6 bases from V and 0 bases from J; bases unmatched to any gene: 4. The CDR3 totals 15 residues. The germline gives CDR1 KGHDR, CDR2 SFDVKD. CDR3 DNA: TGTGCCACCAGTCACCAGCGGGAGAGCACAGATACGCAGTATTTT. Translated: CATSHQRESTDTQYF.

The chain couples TRBV27 to TRBJ1-1, with D maybe TRBD1 (6 bases). V was cut by 6 bases and J by 0 bases, with 11 bases left in between. Germline-derived CDR1 and CDR2 are MNHEY and SMNVEV (reference sequence). This CDR3 is built from 14 residues. The CDR3 reads CASRPGAMNTEAFF. CDR3 coding DNA: TGTGCCAGCAGGCCAGGGGCTATGAACACTGAAGCTTTCTTT.

This chain connects TRBV15 to TRBJ1-2; D uncertain. Trimming removed 0 bases at V and 4 bases at J, with 6 bases between. This CDR3 is built from 13 residues. Germline-derived CDR1 and CDR2 are LNHNV and YYDKDF (reference sequence). CDR3 nucleotides: TGTGCCACCAGCAGAGATAAAGCCTATGGCTACACCTTC. Protein product: CATSRDKAYGYTF. Complete variable domain (other parts from reference TRBV15 and TRBJ1-2): DAMVIQNPRYQVTQFGKPVTLSCSQTLNHNVMYWYQQKSSQAPKLLFHYYDKDFNNEADTPDNFQSRRPNTSFCFLDIRSPGLGDTAMYLCATSRDKAYGYTFGSGTRLTVV.

This chain connects TRBV7-3 to TRBJ1-2; unclear D gene. The CDR3 totals 13 residues. Trimming took 3 bases from V and 6 from J, leaving 11 bases between them. The germline gives CDR1 SGHTA, CDR2 FQGTGA. The CDR3 coding sequence is TGTGCCAGCAGCTTCGGAGTTGAGGATGGCTACACCTTC. Its protein is CASSFGVEDGYTF.

This chain connects TRBV19 to TRBJ1-1; no reliable D call. The CDR3 runs 13 residues. V lost 5 bases and J 6 bases, leaving 13 bases between the germline ends. Germline assignment: CDR1 LNHDA and CDR2 SQIVND (reference sequence). The CDR3 loop reads CASSFGEAAEAFF. The CDR3 region has the DNA TGTGCCAGTAGTTTTGGGGAGGCGGCTGAAGCTTTCTTT.

The V call is TRBV4-1, the J call TRBJ1-2; D call uncertain. This CDR3 is 15 amino acids long. V lost 0 bases, J lost 4 bases, and 12 bases lay in between. Germline values: CDR1 MGHRA, CDR2 YSYEKL. CDR3 residues: CASSQEPTSVYGYTF. DNA for the CDR3: TGCGCCAGCAGCCAAGAACCCACGTCGGTCTATGGCTACACCTTC.

The CDR3 is CSARTDEKLFF. The CDR3 DNA is TGCAGTGCTAGGACAGATGAAAAACTGTTTTTT. This chain connects TRBV20-1 to TRBJ1-4, with D tentatively TRBD1 (5 bases). The CDR3 runs 11 residues. V was clipped by 3 bases and J by 6 bases, with 5 bases between them. Germline lookup yields CDR1 DFQATT and CDR2 SNEGSKA (reference sequence).

The chain uses TRBV20-1 and TRBJ2-7; TRBD1 matches at 10 bases. The CDR3 is made up of 16 amino acids. Germline V gives CDR1 DFQATT, CDR2 SNEGSKA (reference sequence). With V trimmed by 3 bases and J by 4 bases, 12 bases remained unmatched. CDR3 DNA sequence: TGCAGTGCTAGTCCATGGGGGGACAGGGGTACATACGAGCAGTACTTC. It encodes CSASPWGDRGTYEQYF.

The chain links TRBV4-2 to TRBJ1-4, with a weak D call TRBD1 (6 bases). The germline V gene has CDR1 LGHNA and CDR2 YNFKEQ. The CDR3 sequence is 15 residues long. V gave up 2 bases and J gave up 3 bases, with 10 bases separating them. CDR3 sequence reads: CASSQPSGANEKLFF. CDR3 DNA sequence: TGTGCCAGCAGCCAACCATCAGGGGCTAATGAAAAACTGTTTTTT.

This clone has only a few counts. V and J are TRBV7-2 and TRBJ2-5; TRBD1 might be the D (5 bases). V lost 4 bases to trimming and J lost 3 bases, with 12 bases between them. This CDR3 has 14 amino acids. In germline, CDR1 is SGHTA, CDR2 FQGNSA. CDR3 coding DNA: TGTGCCAGCAGCTCGACAGCTTTCGAAGAGACCCAGTACTTC. This gives the protein CASSSTAFEETQYF.

This clone has a handful of counts. This rearrangement joins TRBV6-5 to TRBJ1-4, with 9 bases aligning to TRBD1. Trimming removed 4 bases from V and 12 bases from J; junction bases left unmatched: 6. The CDR3 is 13 amino acids. Per the germline V gene, CDR1 is MNHEY and CDR2 is SVGAGI. As DNA, the CDR3 is TGTGCCAGCAGTTGGGGACAGGGAGGGGAACTGTTTTTT. It is translated as CASSWGQGGELFF.

A word on this clone: Other DNA sequences in the sample encode the same CDR3. This sequence joins TRBV12-3 or TRBV12-4 and TRBJ2-7, with D tentatively TRBD2 (6 bases). The CDR3 extends over 13 amino acids. V was clipped by 2 bases and J by 6 bases, with 11 bases between them. The CDR3 sequence: CASSLNSGGEQYF. As DNA, the CDR3 is TGTGCCAGCAGTTTAAATTCCGGGGGCGAGCAGTACTTC.